Listed below are T cell receptor beta chains from one sample, sequenced in a study of blood T cell repertoires in COVID-19. TCRdb's copy holds only in-frame clones and misses some; the assay was immunoSEQ multiplex PCR. The table shows about 170,000 clones, with 65% to 90% occurring only once. Sequenced material: peripheral blood. The origin of the receptors is a woman in her forties with COVID-19, enrolled during active disease. CDR3s include the opening cysteine and the closing phenylalanine or tryptophan. The order of the fields is J gene, V gene, D gene, clone size, CDR3 protein, CDR3 DNA. The D gene is left open where the match is weak. For some rows the clone size is stated as once, few or many, or as a class when expanded; others skip it.

j_call: TRBJ1-3; v_call: TRBV18; d_call: .; clone_size: once; cdr3_aa: CASSLESSGNTIYF; cdr3_nt: TGTGCCAGCTCACTTGAGTCCTCTGGAAACACCATATATTTT
j_call: TRBJ2-2; v_call: TRBV6-2/TRBV6-3; d_call: TRBD2; clone_size: .; cdr3_aa: CASSSPSGRAANTGELFF; cdr3_nt: TGTGCCAGCAGTAGTCCTAGCGGGAGGGCCGCAAACACCGGGGAGCTGTTTTTT
j_call: TRBJ2-3; v_call: TRBV3-1/TRBV3-2; d_call: .; clone_size: .; cdr3_aa: CASSPRHPDTQYF; cdr3_nt: TGTGCCAGCAGCCCCAGGCACCCAGATACGCAGTATTTT
j_call: TRBJ1-1; v_call: TRBV27; d_call: .; clone_size: .; cdr3_aa: CASSLLGSTEAFF; cdr3_nt: TGTGCCAGCAGTTTATTGGGGAGCACTGAAGCTTTCTTT
j_call: TRBJ2-7; v_call: TRBV3-1/TRBV3-2; d_call: .; clone_size: .; cdr3_aa: CASSPWGSGGYEQYF; cdr3_nt: TGTGCCAGCAGCCCGTGGGGATCCGGGGGCTACGAGCAGTACTTC
j_call: TRBJ1-4; v_call: TRBV6-6; d_call: TRBD1; clone_size: .; cdr3_aa: CASQGGYEKLFF; cdr3_nt: TGTGCCAGCCAGGGGGGATATGAAAAACTGTTTTTT
j_call: TRBJ2-1; v_call: TRBV2; d_call: .; clone_size: few; cdr3_aa: CASGRQSVSEQFF; cdr3_nt: TGTGCCAGCGGGCGACAGTCCGTTAGTGAGCAGTTCTTC
j_call: TRBJ1-5; v_call: TRBV9; d_call: .; clone_size: .; cdr3_aa: CASSDGTLPNQPQHF; cdr3_nt: TGTGCCAGCAGCGACGGGACATTACCCAATCAGCCCCAGCATTTT
j_call: TRBJ1-2; v_call: TRBV7-2; d_call: .; clone_size: few; cdr3_aa: CASSSFGAPGGYTF; cdr3_nt: TGTGCCAGCAGCTCATTCGGTGCACCGGGGGGCTACACCTTC
j_call: TRBJ2-1; v_call: TRBV24-1; d_call: .; clone_size: .; cdr3_aa: CATSDSLYNEQFF; cdr3_nt: TGTGCCACCAGTGATTCCCTGTACAATGAGCAGTTCTTC
j_call: TRBJ2-3; v_call: TRBV9; d_call: TRBD2; clone_size: .; cdr3_aa: CASSPSGGYQDTQYF; cdr3_nt: TGTGCCAGCAGCCCTAGCGGGGGTTATCAGGATACGCAGTATTTT
j_call: TRBJ1-3; v_call: TRBV2; d_call: .; clone_size: .; cdr3_aa: CASSLQSGYTIYF; cdr3_nt: TGTGCCAGCAGCCTACAGTCGGGGTACACCATATATTTT
j_call: TRBJ2-1; v_call: TRBV29-1; d_call: .; clone_size: .; cdr3_aa: CSVELGGGEQFF; cdr3_nt: TGCAGCGTTGAACTCGGGGGTGGTGAGCAGTTCTTC
j_call: TRBJ2-1; v_call: TRBV7-3; d_call: .; clone_size: .; cdr3_aa: CASSLTSLNEQFF; cdr3_nt: TGTGCCAGCAGCTTAACGAGCTTGAATGAGCAGTTCTTC
j_call: TRBJ1-3; v_call: TRBV24-1; d_call: .; clone_size: once; cdr3_aa: CATRGPKVRSGNTIYF; cdr3_nt: TGTGCCACCCGCGGGCCCAAGGTACGATCTGGAAACACCATATATTTT
j_call: TRBJ2-2; v_call: TRBV29-1; d_call: .; clone_size: .; cdr3_aa: CSARRVVSGELFF; cdr3_nt: TGCAGCGCCCGACGGGTTGTTTCCGGGGAGCTGTTTTTT
j_call: TRBJ1-4; v_call: TRBV5-4; d_call: .; clone_size: .; cdr3_aa: CASSLRTQNEKLFF; cdr3_nt: TGTGCCAGCAGCCTAAGAACGCAAAATGAAAAACTGTTTTTT
j_call: TRBJ1-2; v_call: TRBV11-2; d_call: .; clone_size: .; cdr3_aa: CASSLDRTALGYTF; cdr3_nt: TGTGCCAGCAGCTTAGATCGGACAGCTCTAGGCTACACCTTC
j_call: TRBJ1-2; v_call: TRBV7-9; d_call: TRBD1; clone_size: .; cdr3_aa: CASSFESAGGFYGYTF; cdr3_nt: TGTGCCAGCAGCTTTGAATCGGCAGGGGGGTTTTATGGCTACACCTTC
j_call: TRBJ2-7; v_call: TRBV4-1; d_call: TRBD2; clone_size: .; cdr3_aa: CASSQRTSYEQYF; cdr3_nt: TGCGCCAGCAGCCAACGGACTAGCTACGAGCAGTACTTC
j_call: TRBJ2-1; v_call: TRBV30; d_call: .; clone_size: .; cdr3_aa: CAWSHGTPLNEQFF; cdr3_nt: TGTGCCTGGAGCCACGGGACACCACTCAATGAGCAGTTCTTC
j_call: TRBJ2-7; v_call: TRBV7-8; d_call: .; clone_size: .; cdr3_aa: CASSFSERFYEQYF; cdr3_nt: TGTGCCAGCAGCTTTAGTGAGCGGTTCTACGAGCAGTACTTC
j_call: TRBJ2-1; v_call: TRBV7-6; d_call: TRBD2; clone_size: .; cdr3_aa: CASSSRLAGLYEQFF; cdr3_nt: TGTGCCAGCAGCTCCCGACTAGCGGGATTGTATGAGCAGTTCTTC
j_call: TRBJ2-3; v_call: TRBV7-3; d_call: TRBD2; clone_size: few; cdr3_aa: CASSLAGGSVDTQYF; cdr3_nt: TGTGCCAGCAGCTTAGCGGGAGGGTCGGTAGATACGCAGTATTTT
j_call: TRBJ1-1; v_call: TRBV7-9; d_call: .; clone_size: .; cdr3_aa: CASSSKLNTEAFF; cdr3_nt: TGTGCCAGCAGCTCCAAGCTGAACACTGAAGCTTTCTTT
j_call: TRBJ2-3; v_call: TRBV27; d_call: .; clone_size: .; cdr3_aa: CASRQQGAADTQYF; cdr3_nt: TGTGCCAGCAGACAGCAAGGAGCGGCAGATACGCAGTATTTT
j_call: TRBJ1-2; v_call: TRBV19; d_call: .; clone_size: .; cdr3_aa: CASIGSGGYTF; cdr3_nt: TGTGCCAGTATCGGGTCCGGAGGCTACACCTTC
j_call: TRBJ2-3; v_call: TRBV6-4; d_call: TRBD2; clone_size: .; cdr3_aa: CASSASGGATDTQYF; cdr3_nt: TGTGCCAGCAGTGCTAGCGGGGGGGCCACAGATACGCAGTATTTT
j_call: TRBJ1-1; v_call: TRBV28; d_call: .; clone_size: once; cdr3_aa: CASSPDRLRFDEAFF; cdr3_nt: TGTGCCAGCAGTCCGGACAGATTGCGATTCGATGAAGCTTTCTTT
j_call: TRBJ2-1; v_call: TRBV5-1; d_call: .; clone_size: .; cdr3_aa: CASRPQTSSNEQFF; cdr3_nt: TGCGCCAGCAGACCCCAGACTAGTTCCAATGAGCAGTTCTTC
j_call: TRBJ1-1; v_call: TRBV18; d_call: .; clone_size: few; cdr3_aa: CASYLTVNTEAFF; cdr3_nt: TGTGCCAGCTACCTTACAGTGAACACTGAAGCTTTCTTT
j_call: TRBJ2-3; v_call: TRBV29-1; d_call: .; clone_size: .; cdr3_aa: CSTPSPGVWTDTQYF; cdr3_nt: TGCAGCACCCCATCGCCGGGAGTGTGGACAGATACGCAGTATTTT
j_call: TRBJ2-7; v_call: TRBV30; d_call: .; clone_size: .; cdr3_aa: CAWSVGVEQYF; cdr3_nt: TGTGCCTGGAGTGTAGGGGTCGAGCAGTACTTC
j_call: TRBJ2-4; v_call: TRBV6-2/TRBV6-3; d_call: TRBD2; clone_size: few; cdr3_aa: CASSYSRLAGEFIAKNIQYF; cdr3_nt: TGTGCCAGCAGTTACTCGAGGCTAGCGGGGGAATTTATAGCCAAAAACATTCAGTACTTC
j_call: TRBJ2-5; v_call: TRBV13; d_call: TRBD2; clone_size: .; cdr3_aa: CASSPGLAGGPETQYF; cdr3_nt: TGTGCCAGCAGCCCGGGACTAGCGGGGGGGCCGGAGACCCAGTACTTC
j_call: TRBJ2-3; v_call: TRBV10-3; d_call: TRBD1; clone_size: .; cdr3_aa: CAISESQGAMTDTQYF; cdr3_nt: TGTGCCATCAGTGAGTCCCAGGGGGCAATGACAGATACGCAGTATTTT